Each of the 31 T cell receptor beta chains below was sequenced from the same sample in a study of CD8+ T cells in alopecia areata. Both peripheral blood and punch biopsies of lesional scalp skin were obtained from patients who had alopecia areata. Following extraction, RNA underwent reverse transcription to cDNA, which served as the sequencing template. TCRdb keeps only in-frame clones here, not all; method: immunoSEQ multiplex PCR. This table holds 6,000 to 9,500 clones, around two thirds found once. This specimen consisted of skin, obtained at week 0. These TCRs come from a human donor with alopecia areata.

The chain couples TRBV9 to TRBJ1-1; 11 positions agree with TRBD1. CDR1 and CDR2 (germline): SGDLS, YYNGEE. Germline trimming cut 0 bases from V and 3 bases from J; bases unmatched to any gene: 10. The CDR3 has 18 residues. The chain's CDR3 is CASSVAGTGGGRDTEAFF. CDR3 DNA sequence: TGTGCCAGCAGCGTAGCTGGGACAGGGGGTGGTAGGGACACTGAAGCTTTCTTT.

The chain joins TRBV18 to TRBJ1-1; D perhaps matches TRBD1 (6 bases). V lost 9 bases to trimming and J lost 1 base, with 15 bases between them. This CDR3 contains 14 residues. Germline CDR1 reads KGHSH; CDR2 reads LQKENI. CDR3 in DNA: TGTGCCAGTTCTAAGGACAGCAAGAACACTGAAGCTTTCTTT. Protein sequence: CASSKDSKNTEAFF.

This chain links TRBV7-2 with TRBJ1-5, with D possibly matching TRBD1 (5 bases). Trimming left V 1 base short and J 6 bases short, with 10 bases between. The CDR3 is 14 residues long. Germline V gives CDR1 SGHTA, CDR2 FQGNSA. DNA of the CDR3: TGTGCCAGCAGCTTAGATGGGGGAGGTCAGCCCCAGCATTTT. Amino acid sequence: CASSLDGGGQPQHF.

The V gene is TRBV5-1, the J gene TRBJ2-1; 7 positions agree with TRBD2. The CDR3 is 12 amino acids. From germline, CDR1 is SGHRS and CDR2 YFSETQ. J gave up 6 bases and V 4 bases, and 1 base lay outside the gene matches. This chain's CDR3 is CASSPGGNEQFF. DNA of the CDR3: TGCGCCAGCAGCCCGGGGGGCAATGAGCAGTTCTTC.

J is TRBJ1-3 and V is TRBV19; D gene ambiguous. The V gene's germline CDR1 is LNHDA and CDR2 SQIVND (reference sequence). This CDR3 comprises 17 residues. V was cut by 7 bases and J by 0 bases, with 19 bases left in between. The CDR3 DNA reads TGTGCCAGTACCCGCACGGGTTCAGTGATCTCTGGAAACACCATATATTTT. It yields the protein CASTRTGSVISGNTIYF.

The chain uses TRBV5-1 and TRBJ2-6, with D perhaps TRBD1 or TRBD2 (5 bases each). This CDR3 has 24 residues. Germline V gene data show CDR1 as SGHRS and CDR2 as YFSETQ. V was pared by 0 bases and J by 4 bases, with 35 bases between. CDR3 in DNA: TGCGCCAGCAGCTTGGAGAGTTCCGTTGGCAGGGCGAGGGACCGGCTTACGGGGGCCAACGTCCTGACTTTC. Translating gives CASSLESSVGRARDRLTGANVLTF.

The chain carries TRBV6-1 and TRBJ1-2; D gene uncertain. The CDR3 totals 11 residues. Trimming shortened V by 5 bases and J by 8 bases, and 9 bases separated the two germline ends. Per the germline V gene, CDR1 is MNHNS and CDR2 is SASEGT. CDR3 protein: CASSSVGGYTF. DNA of the CDR3: TGTGCCAGCAGTTCGGTTGGAGGCTACACCTTC.

The chain has TRBV7-2 and TRBJ1-5; 7 bases agree with TRBD1. Germline V gene lookup returns CDR1 SGHTA and CDR2 FQGNSA. With V trimmed by 2 bases and J by 3 bases, 4 bases remained unmatched. The CDR3 runs to 15 residues. CDR3 loop: CASSLYRGDNQPQHF. DNA for the CDR3: TGTGCCAGCAGCTTATACAGGGGAGACAATCAGCCCCAGCATTTT.

The chain uses TRBV11-2 and TRBJ2-1; maybe TRBD1 (6 bases). V lost 4 bases, J lost 13 bases, and 14 bases lay in between. Germline CDR1 and CDR2: SGHAT and FQNNGV. The CDR3 totals 12 residues. CDR3 protein: CASSSGAPYQFF. The DNA for the CDR3 is TGTGCCAGCAGCTCAGGGGCGCCGTATCAGTTCTTC.

The genes are TRBV6-5 and TRBJ2-7; D gene uncertain. This CDR3 spans 15 amino acids. V lost 2 bases and J lost 4, with 15 bases in between. The germline V gene has CDR1 MNHEY and CDR2 SVGAGI. In nucleotides, the CDR3 is TGTGCCAGCAGTTACCGGAGAAAGGCGAAATACGAGCAGTACTTC. Encoded protein: CASSYRRKAKYEQYF.

V gene TRBV7-8 combines with J gene TRBJ1-4, with 8 bases that match TRBD1. The ends lost 1 base at V and 7 bases at J; junction bases unmatched: 5. CDR3 length equals 15 residues. CDR1 is SGHVS and CDR2 is FQNEAQ in the germline V gene. The CDR3 nucleotides read TGTGCCAGCAGCTTAGGTCAGGGGGCGGGTGAAAAACTGTTTTTT. It encodes CASSLGQGAGEKLFF. The entire variable domain, with the rest obtained from reference TRBV7-8 and TRBJ1-4, is as follows: GAGVSQSPRYKVAKRGQDVALRCDPISGHVSLFWYQQALGQGPEFLTYFQNEAQLDKSGLPSDRFFAERPEGSVSTLKIQRTQQEDSAVYLCASSLGQGAGEKLFFGSGTQLSVL.

This clone appeared a few times. V is TRBV7-8 and J is TRBJ1-2; no clear D. V gave up 5 bases and J gave up 0 bases, with 10 bases separating them. CDR1 is SGHVS, CDR2 FQNEAQ, per germline. The CDR3 extends over 14 amino acids. The CDR3 loop is CASSPQTANYGYTF. CDR3 DNA sequence: TGTGCCAGCAGCCCGCAGACCGCTAACTATGGCTACACCTTC.

The chain is built from TRBV9 and TRBJ2-1, with TRBD1 as a possible D gene (5 bases). Germline V gene data show CDR1 as SGDLS and CDR2 as YYNGEE. This CDR3 comprises 17 residues. V was cut by 0 bases and J by 3 bases, with 16 bases left in between. CDR3 sequence reads: CASSVEQGPYYYNEQFF. The DNA of the CDR3 is TGTGCCAGCAGCGTAGAGCAGGGCCCCTATTACTACAATGAGCAGTTCTTC. The full variable domain, rest sourced from reference TRBV9 and TRBJ2-1, is DSGVTQTPKHLITATGQRVTLRCSPRSGDLSVYWYQQSLDQGLQFLIQYYNGEERAKGNILERFSAQQFPDLHSELNLSSLELGDSALYFCASSVEQGPYYYNEQFFGPGTRLTVL.

The V and J genes are TRBV2 and TRBJ2-3; 10 bases align to TRBD2. Germline CDR1 and CDR2: SNHLY and FYNNEI. The CDR3 totals 14 residues. Trimming cost V 8 bases and J 3 bases; bases outside gene matches: 5. CDR3 bases: TGTGCCAGCGAGCGGGGGGGGAGTACAGATACGCAGTATTTT. This encodes CASERGGSTDTQYF.

This clone occurred a few times. The CDR3 DNA sequence: TGTGCCAGCAGCTTTGCGGGGGCCCGCTCGGGCGGGGAGCTGTTTTTT. Protein sequence: CASSFAGARSGGELFF. The V call is TRBV5-6, the J call TRBJ2-2; TRBD2 is a possible D gene (7 bases). Between the trimmed V and J ends, which lost 2 bases and 7 bases, there was a span of 18 bases. Per the germline V gene, CDR1 is SGHDT and CDR2 is YYEEEE. This CDR3 has 16 amino acids.

The chain couples TRBV5-1 to TRBJ2-5; D call uncertain. CDR3 length equals 15 residues. Germline lookup yields CDR1 SGHRS and CDR2 YFSETQ. V lost 0 bases, J lost 5 bases, and 14 bases lay in between. The CDR3 region has the DNA TGCGCCAGCAGCTTGGAGTCCCTACCTGGGGAGACCCAGTACTTC. It codes for CASSLESLPGETQYF.

The rearrangement links TRBV4-1 to TRBJ1-2; D perhaps matches TRBD1 (6 bases). Germline V gene sequence: CDR1 MGHRA, CDR2 YSYEKL. Trimming removed 3 bases at V and 4 bases at J, with 21 bases between. The CDR3 length is 17 residues. The CDR3 DNA follows: TGCGCCAGCAGCCACCCTAACCGGGACACTCGACTCTATGGCTACACCTTC. The encoded protein is CASSHPNRDTRLYGYTF.

With respect to this clone: The conserved phenylalanine or tryptophan is not found at the CDR3 terminus, so this likely reflects a read error. The chain couples TRBV11-3 to TRBJ1-1; TRBD1 might be the D (5 bases). The germline V gene encodes CDR1 SGHNT and CDR2 YENEEA. Trimming removed 5 bases at V and 8 bases at J, with 18 bases between. CDR3 length equals 14 residues. The CDR3: CASSLRGRVPEAFL. CDR3 nucleotides: TGTGCCAGCAGCCTCCGCGGCAGGGTCCCCGAAGCTTTCCTT.

This clone was detected a few times. The rearrangement links TRBV6-5 to TRBJ2-7; maybe TRBD1 (5 bases). This CDR3 region has 13 residues. The V gene's germline CDR1 is MNHEY and CDR2 SVGAGI. The V end lost 4 bases, the J end lost 7 bases, and 14 bases lay between the germline ends. In DNA form, the CDR3 reads TGTGCCAGCAGTTCCCAAACTGACAGTGAGCAGTACTTC. It codes for CASSSQTDSEQYF.

The chain is built from TRBV7-8 and TRBJ1-2, with D possibly matching TRBD1 (6 bases). Germline loops: CDR1 SGHVS, CDR2 FQNEAQ. This CDR3 is built from 14 residues. The V end lost 5 bases, the J end lost 3 bases, and 13 bases lay between the germline ends. The CDR3 is CASSAGVYHYGYTF. CDR3 DNA: TGTGCCAGCAGCGCAGGGGTTTACCACTATGGCTACACCTTC.

V is TRBV4-3 and J is TRBJ1-1, with D unclear. V was pared by 4 bases and J by 1 base, with 7 bases between. The germline V gene encodes CDR1 LGHNA and CDR2 YSLEER. The CDR3 spans 13 residues. The CDR3 region has the DNA TGCGCCAGCAGCCGGGCTGCGAACACTGAAGCTTTCTTT. It yields the protein CASSRAANTEAFF.

V and J are TRBV7-6 and TRBJ2-6; maybe TRBD2 (5 bases). This CDR3 contains 18 residues. The V and J ends lost 4 bases and 2 bases respectively, with 18 bases between them. The germline CDR1 and CDR2 sequences are SGHVS and FNYEAQ. The DNA for the CDR3 is TGTGCCAGCAGCTCATTACTCCGGACTCCTCCTGGGGCCAACGTCCTGACTTTC. It codes for CASSSLLRTPPGANVLTF.

The V gene is TRBV9, the J gene TRBJ2-3; TRBD1 might be the D (5 bases). The CDR3 totals 13 residues. The V end was cut by 0 bases, the J end by 5 bases, with 7 bases between. Germline V gene lookup returns CDR1 SGDLS and CDR2 YYNGEE. The CDR3 loop reads CASSVVGRDTQYF. CDR3 coding DNA: TGTGCCAGCAGCGTAGTGGGGCGAGATACGCAGTATTTT.

The chain combines TRBV7-2 with TRBJ2-3; 7 bases map to TRBD2. Trimming cost V 1 base and J 4 bases; bases outside gene matches: 2. Germline V gene sequence: CDR1 SGHTA, CDR2 FQGNSA. This CDR3 has 14 amino acids. As DNA, the CDR3 is TGTGCCAGCAGCTTAGGACTAGCAGCAGATACGCAGTATTTT. Protein: CASSLGLAADTQYF.

The CDR3 region has the DNA TGTGCCAGCAGCTTAGAGGGACTAGCGGGCCCGACGTCATCCTACGAGCAGTACTTC. It yields the protein CASSLEGLAGPTSSYEQYF. This chain links TRBV13 with TRBJ2-7; TRBD2 agrees at 12 bases. The CDR3 has 19 amino acids. The germline V gene has CDR1 PRHDT and CDR2 FYEKMQ (reference sequence). V was clipped by 1 base and J by 1 base; unmatched bases: 11.

This sequence joins TRBV11-2 and TRBJ2-3; a weak D match, TRBD2 (5 bases). The germline V gene has CDR1 SGHAT and CDR2 FQNNGV. Trimming took 5 bases from V and 3 from J, leaving 15 bases between them. The CDR3 extends over 15 amino acids. The CDR3 DNA sequence: TGTGCCAGCAGCCACGAGGACTGGAATACAGATACGCAGTATTTT. Residues: CASSHEDWNTDTQYF.

This chain uses TRBV7-3 with TRBJ1-6; perhaps TRBD1 as D (6 bases). V was trimmed by 0 bases and J by 5 bases, leaving 8 bases between them. Germline loops: CDR1 SGHTA, CDR2 FQGTGA. This CDR3 has 15 amino acids. CDR3 bases: TGTGCCAGCAGCTTAACAGGGACAAATAATTCACCCCTCCACTTT. It specifies CASSLTGTNNSPLHF.

J is TRBJ1-4 and V is TRBV6-5; D uncertain. The CDR3 runs to 14 residues. Trimming took off 2 bases at V and 5 bases at J, with 9 bases between the two ends. CDR1 MNHEY and CDR2 SVGAGI come from the germline V gene. This chain's CDR3 is CASSYTPQNEKLFF. The CDR3 bases are TGTGCCAGCAGTTACACACCTCAAAATGAAAAACTGTTTTTT.

V is TRBV15 and J is TRBJ2-4, with 8 bases fitting TRBD1. This CDR3 region has 15 residues. V gave up 3 bases and J gave up 6 bases; unmatched junction bases: 7. Looked up from germline, CDR1 is LNHNV and CDR2 is YYDKDF (reference sequence). The CDR3 sequence is CATSSQGQGLNIQYF. The CDR3 bases are TGTGCCACCAGCAGCCAAGGACAGGGCCTAAACATTCAGTACTTC.

The chain links TRBV6-6 to TRBJ1-5; D possibly corresponds to TRBD1 (6 bases). Germline assignment: CDR1 MNHNY and CDR2 SVGAGI (reference sequence). V lost 3 bases, J lost 2 bases, and 11 bases lay in between. This CDR3 has 15 amino acids. The CDR3 region has the DNA TGTGCCAGCAGTTATGGGGGGCGCGGCAATCAGCCCCAGCATTTT. This translates into CASSYGGRGNQPQHF.

This chain connects TRBV5-1 to TRBJ1-1; tentatively, D is TRBD1 (5 bases). V was cut by 4 bases and J by 1 base, with 14 bases left in between. CDR3 size: 15 residues. Per germline, CDR1 SGHRS and CDR2 YFSETQ. The CDR3, as DNA: TGCGCCAGCAGCGAGACAGTTTCTCCGAACACTGAAGCTTTCTTT. Translation: CASSETVSPNTEAFF.